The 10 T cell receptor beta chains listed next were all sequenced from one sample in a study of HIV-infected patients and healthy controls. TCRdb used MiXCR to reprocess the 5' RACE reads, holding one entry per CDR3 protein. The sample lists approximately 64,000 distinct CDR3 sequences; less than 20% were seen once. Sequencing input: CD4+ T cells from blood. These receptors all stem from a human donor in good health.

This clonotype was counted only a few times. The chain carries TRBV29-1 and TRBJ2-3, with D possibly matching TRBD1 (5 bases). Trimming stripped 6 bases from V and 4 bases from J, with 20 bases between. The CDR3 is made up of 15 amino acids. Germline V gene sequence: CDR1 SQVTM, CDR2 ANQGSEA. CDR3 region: CSVGPKLRVPDTQYF. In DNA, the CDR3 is TGCAGCGTAGGGCCAAAACTCAGGGTTCCAGATACGCAGTATTTT.

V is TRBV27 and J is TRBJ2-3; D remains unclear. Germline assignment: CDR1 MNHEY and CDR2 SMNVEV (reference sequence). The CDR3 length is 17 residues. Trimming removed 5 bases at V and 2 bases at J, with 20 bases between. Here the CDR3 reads CASSAPPGRRDTDTQYF. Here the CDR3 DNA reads TGTGCCAGCAGTGCCCCCCCCGGGCGGCGTGACACAGATACGCAGTATTTT.

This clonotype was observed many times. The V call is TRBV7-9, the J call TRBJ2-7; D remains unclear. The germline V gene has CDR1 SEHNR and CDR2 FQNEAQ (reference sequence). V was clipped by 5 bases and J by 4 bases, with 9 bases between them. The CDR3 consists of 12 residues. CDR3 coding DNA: TGTGCCAGCAGCCGAGATCAATACGAGCAGTACTTC. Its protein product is CASSRDQYEQYF.

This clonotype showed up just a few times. DNA for the CDR3: TGTGCCAGCAGTGAGGAAGCGGGGGATCAGCCCCAGCATTTT. It codes for CASSEEAGDQPQHF. The V and J genes are TRBV2 and TRBJ1-5; weak D call: TRBD1 (5 bases). This CDR3 has 14 amino acids. V was pared by 3 bases and J by 5 bases, with 11 bases between. The germline gives CDR1 SNHLY, CDR2 FYNNEI.

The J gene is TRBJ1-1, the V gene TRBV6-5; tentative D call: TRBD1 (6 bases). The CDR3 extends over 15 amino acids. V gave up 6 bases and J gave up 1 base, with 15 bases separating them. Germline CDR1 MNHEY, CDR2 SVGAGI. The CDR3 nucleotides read TGTGCCAGCAGATCCAACAGGGTAGGGAACACTGAAGCTTTCTTT. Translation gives CASRSNRVGNTEAFF.

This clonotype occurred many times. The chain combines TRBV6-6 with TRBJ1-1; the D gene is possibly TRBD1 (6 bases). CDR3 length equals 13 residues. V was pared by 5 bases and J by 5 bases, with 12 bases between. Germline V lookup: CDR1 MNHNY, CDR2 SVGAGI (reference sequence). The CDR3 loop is CASSPQGRTEAFF. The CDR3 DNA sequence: TGTGCCAGCAGTCCTCAGGGGAGGACTGAAGCTTTCTTT.

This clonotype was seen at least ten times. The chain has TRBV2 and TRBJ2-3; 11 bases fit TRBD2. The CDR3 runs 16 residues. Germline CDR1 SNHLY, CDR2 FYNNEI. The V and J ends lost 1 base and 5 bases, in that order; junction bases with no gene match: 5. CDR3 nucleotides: TGTGCCAGCAGTGAAGATAGCGGGAGGGCGGGAGATACGCAGTATTTT. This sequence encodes CASSEDSGRAGDTQYF. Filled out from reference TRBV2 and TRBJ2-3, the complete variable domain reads EPEVTQTPSHQVTQMGQEVILRCVPISNHLYFYWYRQILGQKVEFLVSFYNNEISEKSEIFDDQFSVERPDGSNFTLKIRSTKLEDSAMYFCASSEDSGRAGDTQYFGPGTRLTVL.

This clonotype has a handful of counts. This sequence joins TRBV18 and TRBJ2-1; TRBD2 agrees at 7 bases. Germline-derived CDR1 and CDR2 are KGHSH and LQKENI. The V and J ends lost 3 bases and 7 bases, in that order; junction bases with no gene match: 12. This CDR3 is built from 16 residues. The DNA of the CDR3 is TGTGCCAGCTCACCCTCTTTTGGCGGGAGTGGGAATGAGCAGTTCTTC. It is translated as CASSPSFGGSGNEQFF.

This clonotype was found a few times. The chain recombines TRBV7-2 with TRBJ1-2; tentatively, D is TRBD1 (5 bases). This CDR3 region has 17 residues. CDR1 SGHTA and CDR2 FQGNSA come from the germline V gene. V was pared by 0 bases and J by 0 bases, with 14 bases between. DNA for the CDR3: TGTGCCAGCAGCTTAGCTATGAGACGGGGGTCTAACTATGGCTACACCTTC. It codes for CASSLAMRRGSNYGYTF.

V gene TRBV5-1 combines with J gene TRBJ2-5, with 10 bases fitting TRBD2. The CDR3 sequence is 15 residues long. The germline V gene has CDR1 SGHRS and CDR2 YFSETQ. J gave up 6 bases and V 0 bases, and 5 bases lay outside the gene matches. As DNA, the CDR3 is TGCGCCAGCAGCTTGGATAGCGGGGGGTTGCAGACCCAGTACTTC. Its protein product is CASSLDSGGLQTQYF.